These 21 T cell receptor beta chains originate from one sample sequenced in a study of PD-1 blockade in mismatch repair-deficient tumors (dated by TCRdb to about 2017). The library relied on the immunoSEQ multiplex PCR assay. Drawn from immuneACCESS, this table holds only the in-frame rearrangements with V and J called that TCRdb kept. Clones are partly lost; checked studies trace under half to an unresolved V gene and leave the rest unexplained. The sample table contains roughly 48,000 clones; only one count was recorded for 65% to 80% of them. Around 3.5% of the sample is in the top ten clones. Sample time point, as interpreted from the label and publication: peripheral blood before pembrolizumab. The sequences come from PBMCs, collected before pembrolizumab treatment. These receptors originate from an adult with mismatch repair-deficient cancer.

The chain uses TRBV19 and TRBJ1-2; D call uncertain. From germline, CDR1 is LNHDA and CDR2 SQIVND (reference sequence). The CDR3 is 15 residues long. The V end was cut by 7 bases, the J end by 7 bases, with 22 bases between. The chain's CDR3 is CASTEALHTSSGYTF. The CDR3 nucleotides read TGTGCCAGTACCGAAGCCCTCCACACCTCGTCTGGCTACACCTTC.

This clone occurred a few times. The chain has TRBV7-8 and TRBJ1-2; weak D call: TRBD1 (6 bases). Germline-derived CDR1 and CDR2 are SGHVS and FQNEAQ. The CDR3 consists of 15 residues. V was pared by 2 bases and J by 4 bases, with 14 bases between. The CDR3 DNA is TGTGCCAGCAGCTTAAGATCGGGGGCTGGCTATGGCTACACCTTC. Protein product: CASSLRSGAGYGYTF.

The J gene is TRBJ2-7, the V gene TRBV27; TRBD2 might be the D (6 bases). CDR1 is MNHEY, CDR2 SMNVEV, per germline (reference sequence). This CDR3 spans 13 amino acids. With 5 bases removed from V and 7 bases from J, the gap between germline ends came to 15 bases. CDR3 residues: CASSIGTSWEQYF. The CDR3 DNA is TGTGCCAGCAGTATCGGGACTTCGTGGGAGCAGTACTTC.

This clone was recorded only once. This chain uses TRBV9 with TRBJ2-7; no reliable D call. V was pared by 3 bases and J by 0 bases, with 1 base between. In germline, CDR1 is SGDLS, CDR2 YYNGEE. This CDR3 comprises 11 residues. CDR3 in amino acids: CASSASYEQYF. CDR3 in DNA: TGTGCCAGCAGCGCCTCCTACGAGCAGTACTTC.

The genes are TRBV6-1 and TRBJ1-1; weak D call: TRBD1 (6 bases). V was trimmed by 6 bases and J by 5 bases, leaving 13 bases between them. CDR1 and CDR2 (germline): MNHNS, SASEGT. This CDR3 region has 13 residues. The DNA of the CDR3 is TGTGCCAGCAGCGGCAGGGGTTCGACTGAAGCTTTCTTT. Translation: CASSGRGSTEAFF.

The chain links TRBV11-2 to TRBJ2-7; the match to TRBD1 covers 7 bases. Unmatched junction bases numbered 4, after V lost 0 bases and J lost 5 bases. The germline V gene has CDR1 SGHAT and CDR2 FQNNGV. The CDR3 contains 14 residues. The chain's CDR3 is CASSLEGTVNEQYF. CDR3 sequence (DNA): TGTGCCAGCAGCTTAGAGGGGACAGTGAACGAGCAGTACTTC. The whole variable domain, remainder taken from reference TRBV11-2 and TRBJ2-7, is EAGVAQSPRYKIIEKRQSVAFWCNPISGHATLYWYQQILGQGPKLLIQFQNNGVVDDSQLPKDRFSAERLKGVDSTLKIQPAKLEDSAVYLCASSLEGTVNEQYFGPGTRLTVT.

This clone has only one observation. The rearrangement uses TRBV10-3 and TRBJ2-3; 8 positions agree with TRBD2. The V gene end was trimmed by 5 bases and the J gene end by 5 bases; junction bases not matched to a gene: 9. In germline, CDR1 is ENHRY, CDR2 SYGVKD. This CDR3 has 15 amino acids. The CDR3 DNA reads as TGTGCCATCAGTTCGTCAGCGGGAGCGAGAGATACGCAGTATTTT. Translating gives CAISSSAGARDTQYF.

The gene calls are TRBV19 and TRBJ2-5; D not resolved. The CDR3 is 15 amino acids. The germline V gene has CDR1 LNHDA and CDR2 SQIVND (reference sequence). Trimming took off 4 bases at V and 5 bases at J, with 17 bases between the two ends. The CDR3 nucleotides read TGTGCCAGTAGTAAGACCTCTCCCCCCTTGGAGACCCAGTACTTC. It codes for CASSKTSPPLETQYF.

The V call is TRBV27, the J call TRBJ2-1, with 13 bases fitting TRBD2. J was trimmed by 7 bases and V by 6 bases; bases with no gene match: 6. The CDR3 consists of 15 residues. Germline values: CDR1 MNHEY, CDR2 SMNVEV (reference sequence). CDR3 amino acids: CASRRGLAGANEQFF. In DNA form, the CDR3 reads TGTGCCAGCAGACGAGGACTAGCGGGAGCGAATGAGCAGTTCTTC.

In its sample, this clone was seen a few times. The J gene is TRBJ2-7, the V gene TRBV2; no clear D. The CDR3 sequence is 11 residues long. Germline V gene data show CDR1 as SNHLY and CDR2 as FYNNEI. Trimming took 4 bases from V and 9 from J, leaving 10 bases between them. The CDR3 DNA follows: TGTGCCAGCAGTGTCAGGTCGGGGCAGTACTTC. Its protein product is CASSVRSGQYF.

The CDR3 spells CASSQDFREPGTDTQYF. CDR3 nucleotides: TGCGCCAGCAGCCAAGATTTCCGGGAGCCGGGCACAGATACGCAGTATTTT. This chain links TRBV4-1 with TRBJ2-3, with TRBD2 as a possible D gene (6 bases). Germline loops: CDR1 MGHRA, CDR2 YSYEKL. The CDR3 runs 17 residues. Trimming removed 0 bases from V and 1 base from J, with 14 bases in between.

This clone was seen more than once but under ten times. J is TRBJ2-1 and V is TRBV19; 9 bases are a match to TRBD2. The germline V gene has CDR1 LNHDA and CDR2 SQIVND (reference sequence). The CDR3 has 17 amino acids. Trimming at V came to 3 bases and at J to 10 bases, leaving 16 bases not matched to a gene. This CDR3 is CASSMPQGGRASGEQFF. The CDR3 DNA reads TGTGCCAGTAGTATGCCCCAAGGCGGGAGGGCCTCAGGGGAGCAGTTCTTC.

The rearrangement joins TRBV27 to TRBJ2-6; tentative D call: TRBD2 (6 bases). From germline, CDR1 is MNHEY and CDR2 SMNVEV (reference sequence). With 3 bases removed from V and 3 bases from J, the gap between germline ends came to 9 bases. This CDR3 is built from 15 residues. CDR3 in amino acids: CASSFGGVGANVLTF. CDR3 coding DNA: TGTGCCAGCAGTTTCGGGGGTGTTGGGGCCAACGTCCTGACTTTC.

This clone came up once. The rearrangement joins TRBV2 to TRBJ2-7; 7 bases map to TRBD1. The V gene end was trimmed by 4 bases and the J gene end by 6 bases; junction bases not matched to a gene: 9. The CDR3 is 14 residues long. The V gene's germline CDR1 is SNHLY and CDR2 FYNNEI. The CDR3 spells CASSGETGQGEQYF. The CDR3 region has the DNA TGTGCCAGCAGTGGGGAGACAGGGCAAGGCGAGCAGTACTTC.

The chain recombines TRBV11-3 with TRBJ1-3; the D is unclear. The V gene's germline CDR1 is SGHNT and CDR2 YENEEA. The CDR3 contains 14 residues. Between the trimmed V and J ends, which lost 1 base and 4 bases, there was a span of 8 bases. The CDR3 here is CASSLAARGNTIYF. CDR3 DNA sequence: TGTGCCAGCAGCTTAGCCGCGCGGGGAAACACCATATATTTT.

The DNA for the CDR3 is TGTGCCAGCAGCTCTACTAGTGGCAACGCCGGGGAGCTGTTTTTT. It encodes CASSSTSGNAGELFF. The gene calls are TRBV7-3 and TRBJ2-2; tentative D call: TRBD2 (5 bases). This CDR3 spans 15 amino acids. Per the germline V gene, CDR1 is SGHTA and CDR2 is FQGTGA. The V end was cut by 4 bases, the J end by 6 bases, with 15 bases between.

J is TRBJ2-3 and V is TRBV7-3; TRBD2 is a possible D gene (6 bases). Between the trimmed V and J ends, which lost 5 bases and 0 bases, there was a span of 12 bases. CDR1 and CDR2 (germline): SGHTA, FQGTGA. CDR3 length: 15 residues. The CDR3 coding sequence is TGTGCCAGCAGCCTAAGCGGGTCTAGCACAGATACGCAGTATTTT. Translation gives CASSLSGSSTDTQYF.

This clone appeared once. This chain links TRBV27 with TRBJ2-5, with D possibly being TRBD1 or TRBD2 (5 bases each). CDR1 is MNHEY, CDR2 SMNVEV, per germline (reference sequence). V gave up 5 bases and J gave up 5 bases, with 21 bases separating them. The CDR3 runs to 16 residues. The CDR3 loop reads CASSTSGTVKTETQYF. CDR3 nucleotide sequence: TGTGCCAGCAGTACCTCCGGGACGGTCAAAACGGAGACCCAGTACTTC.

This chain joins TRBV11-3 and TRBJ2-1, with TRBD2 matching 8 bases. CDR1 and CDR2 from the germline V gene are SGHNT and YENEEA. This CDR3 contains 15 residues. The ends lost 5 bases at V and 4 bases at J; junction bases unmatched: 7. Here the CDR3 reads CASSPRGGGYNEQFF. The CDR3 DNA sequence: TGTGCCAGCAGCCCCCGGGGGGGCGGATACAATGAGCAGTTCTTC.

This clone ranks as medium-sized. This chain links TRBV19 with TRBJ2-7; 7 bases are shared with TRBD2. V trimming: 8 bases; J trimming: 2 bases; junction bases outside the gene matches: 6. Per the germline V gene, CDR1 is LNHDA and CDR2 is SQIVND (reference sequence). This CDR3 contains 13 residues. The DNA for the CDR3 is TGTGCCAGTTCAACTAGCGCACCCTACGAGCAGTACTTC. Its protein is CASSTSAPYEQYF.

The chain uses TRBV5-6 and TRBJ2-7; D gene ambiguous. The CDR3 has 12 residues. Germline values: CDR1 SGHDT, CDR2 YYEEEE. Trimming stripped 7 bases from V and 4 bases from J, with 12 bases between. CDR3 sequence (DNA): TGTGCCAGCGCCTTTGGGGTGTACGAGCAGTACTTC. It specifies CASAFGVYEQYF.